The 8 T cell receptor beta chains listed next were all sequenced from one sample in a study of response to subunit inactivated influenza vaccine. TCRdb fed the RT-PCR reads into MiXCR, producing one record per CDR3 protein. The table lists roughly 790,000 distinct CDR3 sequences, around 21% of them singletons. The source was PBMCs from blood, collected 5 days after vaccination. These receptor sequences come from a man in his fifties who received an inactivated influenza vaccine.

This clonotype was observed many times. The junction does not match germline at one end; this may be a read error. This sequence joins TRBV7-2 and TRBJ1-1, with TRBD1 matching over 7 bases. Germline lookup yields CDR1 SGHTA and CDR2 FQGNSA. This CDR3 comprises 15 residues. The CDR3 sequence: CASSLVQGMNTEAFF. The CDR3 bases are TGCGCCAGCAGCTTGGTACAGGGGATGAACACTGAAGCTTTCTTT.

This chain links TRBV12-3 or TRBV12-4 with TRBJ1-2; D is ambiguous. Trimming took 7 bases from V and 7 from J, leaving 19 bases between them. The CDR3 is 14 residues long. The chain's CDR3 is CASKVGQARGGYTF. CDR3 nucleotide sequence: TGTGCCAGCAAAGTCGGGCAGGCCCGCGGTGGCTACACCTTC.

There are a few counts of this clonotype. This chain links TRBV4-3 with TRBJ2-7; perhaps TRBD1 as D (6 bases). V gave up 4 bases and J gave up 0 bases, with 10 bases separating them. The CDR3 runs to 14 residues. Germline assignment: CDR1 LGHNA and CDR2 YSLEER. In nucleotides, the CDR3 is TGCGCCAGCAGCCGCGGACAGTACTCCTACGAGCAGTACTTC. Its translation: CASSRGQYSYEQYF.

For the CDR3, the DNA is TGTGCCATCAGTGAGTCGCCACGGCGGGATGGCTACACCTTC. This codes for CAISESPRRDGYTF. The rearrangement uses TRBV10-3 and TRBJ1-2; D gene uncertain. Germline V CDR1 and CDR2: ENHRY, SYGVKD. Trimming took 0 bases from V and 6 from J, leaving 11 bases between them. The CDR3 spans 14 residues.

This clonotype was seen many times. The V gene is TRBV20-1, the J gene TRBJ2-7, with 11 bases lining up with TRBD1. The germline V gene has CDR1 DFQATT and CDR2 SNEGSKA (reference sequence). V dropped 6 bases and J dropped 5; count of bases not matched to a gene: 9. The CDR3 is 14 residues long. DNA for the CDR3: TGCAGTGCACTACCGGACAGGGGGCTAAACGAGCAGTACTTC. Translated: CSALPDRGLNEQYF.

The chain joins TRBV2 to TRBJ2-2; weak D call: TRBD2 (5 bases). CDR1 is SNHLY and CDR2 is FYNNEI in the germline V gene. CDR3 length: 15 amino acids. Trimming shortened V by 7 bases and J by 1 base, and 13 bases separated the two germline ends. CDR3: CASIPRAENTGELFF. CDR3 nucleotides: TGTGCCAGCATCCCCCGAGCGGAGAACACCGGGGAGCTGTTTTTT.

The gene calls are TRBV28 and TRBJ2-1; 13 bases fit TRBD2. The V gene end was trimmed by 6 bases and the J gene end by 4 bases; junction bases not matched to a gene: 12. The CDR3 is 18 amino acids. Per germline, CDR1 MDHEN and CDR2 SYDVKM. CDR3 bases: TGTGCCAGCAGCTTCGACCACGGACTAGCGGGAGTGTACAATGAGCAGTTCTTC. Its translation is CASSFDHGLAGVYNEQFF.

The chain combines TRBV12-3 or TRBV12-4 with TRBJ2-2; 12 positions agree with TRBD2. The CDR3 is 15 amino acids. Trimming at V came to 7 bases and at J to 5 bases, leaving 5 bases not matched to a gene. CDR3 region: CASNLAGGQTGELFF. In DNA, the CDR3 is TGTGCCAGCAACCTAGCGGGGGGGCAAACCGGGGAGCTGTTTTTT.